This record covers a single T cell receptor beta chain. Its matching antigen is unknown. TCRdb re-derived calls from the 5' RACE reads in MiXCR, one entry per CDR3 protein. The sample consists of about 400,000 distinct CDR3 sequences, 20% to 25% of them appearing once. These data belong to a study of T-cell memory formation after mild COVID-19. The germline V and J ends were trimmed by 5 bases and 1 base, with 16 bases remaining between them. Per the germline V gene, CDR1 is SGHRS and CDR2 is YFSETQ. The CDR3 is made up of 15 amino acids. Overall study results and limits: CD4+ bias marked clones expanding day 15 to 37, unlike balanced contracting clones. Cross-reactive memory seemingly joined, as some responding clones were found in pre-infection memory.

The chain combines TRBV5-1 with TRBJ2-7; D might be TRBD2 (5 bases). The specimen was PBMCs or a T cell subset sorted from them (not recorded which). This sequence originates from an adult woman who had mild COVID-19 (a few samples of this study predate the infection). Cell type and time point are not known. The CDR3 bases are TGCGCCAGCAGGGCCCGTGCCAGCGGATCCTACGAGCAGTACTTC. Its translation: CASRARASGSYEQYF. The variable domain in full, with the rest retrieved from reference TRBV5-1 and TRBJ2-7, is KAGVTQTPRYLIKTRGQQVTLSCSPISGHRSVSWYQQTPGQGLQFLFEYFSETQRNKGNFPGRFSGRQFSNSRSEMNVSTLELGDSALYLCASRARASGSYEQYFGPGTRLTVT.